This TCR beta chain was obtained from a study of glioma-infiltrating T cells after dendritic cell vaccination. About the research overall: Patients received autologous tumor lysate-pulsed dendritic cell vaccination between about 2002 and 2013.

Study-level results: Few patients contributed both blood and tumor specimens.

On this clone itself: Its specificity is not known.

Specified time point: after dendritic cell vaccination, including at tumor progression/relapse. Fresh-frozen tumor tissue and more than two years of survival data were available for all. This CDR3 has 16 residues. Amplification used 60 V beta primers and 13 J beta primers. Only in-frame clones appear in the TCRdb table, and some are missing; sequencing was by immunoSEQ multiplex PCR. This table has about 76,000 clones, around 86% appearing once. This chain uses TRBV21-1 with TRBJ1-2. TRBV21-1 is a documented pseudogene. Here the sequenced sample was blood, taken after dendritic cell vaccination. This TCR derives from a human donor with glioblastoma. The CDR3 coding sequence is TGTGCCAGCAGCAAATATGAAGGAGACCGACCCTATGGCTACACCTTC. It translates to CASSKYEGDRPYGYTF.